The present T cell receptor beta chain was sequenced within a study of lymphopenia after photon versus proton radiotherapy. Study observations and caveats: Better survival with proton therapy was suggested as possible, not demonstrated.

Sequencing used immunoSEQ multiplex PCR; TCRdb keeps in-frame clones, though not all of them. The sample comprises approximately 35,000 clones, roughly 90% of which are singletons, and 6.8% rests with the top ten. Remarks on this clone: As yet, its antigen is unknown.

Germline V gene lookup returns CDR1 SGHTA and CDR2 FQGNSA. The CDR3 sequence is 14 residues long. With V trimmed by 4 bases and J by 4 bases, 4 bases remained unmatched. The sequence came from a woman aged 50 to 65 with pancreatic cancer. The chain uses TRBV7-2 and TRBJ2-3; 8 bases match TRBD2. This sample comprised peripheral blood, obtained from a patient treated with photon-based radiotherapy. CDR3: CASSSGLEPDTQYF. The CDR3 nucleotides are TGTGCCAGCAGCTCGGGACTAGAGCCAGATACGCAGTATTTT.